One and the same sample provided the 23 T cell receptor beta chains below, sequenced in a study of blood T cell repertoires in COVID-19. Repertoires were generated with immunoSEQ multiplex PCR, while TCRdb's copy carries only in-frame clones and drops some. The table includes about 360,000 clones, 70% to 90% detected once. The specimen was PBMCs or T cells enriched from blood (not recorded which). These receptors were collected from a man younger than 45 who had recovered from COVID-19.

This chain connects TRBV30 to TRBJ1-5; TRBD1 matches 7 bases. From germline, CDR1 is GTSNPN and CDR2 SVGIG (reference sequence). J gave up 4 bases and V 3 bases, and 9 bases lay outside the gene matches. The CDR3 is 15 residues long. Here the CDR3 reads CAWSAQTGANQPQHF. CDR3 nucleotide sequence: TGTGCCTGGAGCGCTCAAACAGGGGCAAATCAGCCCCAGCATTTT.

This sequence joins TRBV27 and TRBJ1-2; 7 nucleotides match TRBD1. The V gene's germline CDR1 is MNHEY and CDR2 SMNVEV (reference sequence). CDR3 size: 13 residues. V shed 3 bases, J shed 8 bases, and the junction held 6 bases outside the gene matches. CDR3 in amino acids: CASSFGRGIGYTF. The CDR3 nucleotides read TGTGCCAGCAGTTTCGGCAGGGGGATCGGCTACACCTTC.

This chain links TRBV24-1 with TRBJ1-1; 7 positions agree with TRBD1. The germline V gene has CDR1 KGHDR and CDR2 SFDVKD. CDR3 length: 10 amino acids. V lost 11 bases and J lost 5; bases outside the gene matches: 1. The CDR3 DNA sequence: TGTGCCATGACAGGGACTGAAGCTTTCTTT. Amino acid sequence: CAMTGTEAFF.

The chain is built from TRBV5-1 and TRBJ1-2, with unresolved D. CDR1 and CDR2 from the germline V gene are SGHRS and YFSETQ. This CDR3 is built from 13 residues. Trimming pared 4 bases from V and 2 bases from J, leaving 9 bases between. The CDR3 spells CASSVIGNYGYTF. The CDR3 region has the DNA TGCGCCAGCAGCGTAATCGGGAACTATGGCTACACCTTC.

The rearrangement links TRBV18 to TRBJ1-1, with a weak D call TRBD1 (6 bases). The CDR3 runs 16 residues. Germline V CDR1 and CDR2: KGHSH, LQKENI. V was cut by 3 bases and J by 2 bases, with 16 bases left in between. CDR3 region: CASSPDLTGGNTEAFF. In DNA form, the CDR3 reads TGTGCCAGCTCACCCGATCTGACAGGAGGAAACACTGAAGCTTTCTTT.

This chain links TRBV4-2 with TRBJ1-2; TRBD1 aligns across 8 bases. The V and J ends lost 0 bases and 8 bases, in that order; junction bases with no gene match: 5. Germline values: CDR1 LGHNA, CDR2 YNFKEQ. The CDR3 loop spans 14 amino acids. CDR3 sequence (DNA): TGTGCCAGCAGCCAAGAAGTCGGACAGGGCGGCTACACCTTC. Its protein is CASSQEVGQGGYTF.

The rearrangement joins TRBV5-1 to TRBJ1-4; 10 positions match TRBD1. The CDR3 length is 17 residues. Germline CDR1 is SGHRS and CDR2 is YFSETQ. Germline trimming cut 0 bases from V and 5 bases from J; bases unmatched to any gene: 7. CDR3 bases: TGCGCCAGCAGCTTGGACGTTCCGACAGGGGGCAATGAAAAACTGTTTTTT. The encoded protein is CASSLDVPTGGNEKLFF.

The chain combines TRBV9 with TRBJ2-1; either TRBD1 or TRBD2 may fit D (5 bases each). The CDR3 is 15 amino acids. V was shortened by 4 bases and J by 4 bases, with 15 bases between the two germline ends. Germline V gene sequence: CDR1 SGDLS, CDR2 YYNGEE. The CDR3 DNA is TGTGCCAGCAGCCTAGGGGAGTCCGTATACAATGAGCAGTTCTTC. Protein product: CASSLGESVYNEQFF.

This clone was seen only once. The V gene is TRBV18, the J gene TRBJ1-2; D unclear. The CDR3 is 11 residues long. CDR1 is KGHSH and CDR2 is LQKENI in the germline V gene. The V end was cut by 6 bases, the J end by 10 bases, with 12 bases between. The chain's CDR3 is CASSLTRDYTF. CDR3 sequence (DNA): TGTGCCAGCTCGTTGACAAGAGACTACACCTTC.

This sequence joins TRBV10-3 and TRBJ1-1, with TRBD1 matching 8 bases. With 2 bases clipped from V and 11 bases from J, the junction kept 7 bases outside the gene matches. Per the germline V gene, CDR1 is ENHRY and CDR2 is SYGVKD. This CDR3 is 13 amino acids long. CDR3 sequence reads: CAISEAGQDEAFF. In DNA form, the CDR3 reads TGTGCCATCAGTGAGGCGGGACAGGACGAGGCTTTCTTT.

This clone was seen at least ten times. The rearrangement links TRBV7-3 to TRBJ1-3; D perhaps matches TRBD1 (5 bases). This CDR3 is built from 13 residues. Trimming left V 1 base short and J 8 bases short, with 9 bases between. The germline V gene has CDR1 SGHTA and CDR2 FQGTGA. For the CDR3, the DNA is TGTGCCAGCAGCTTAAGGGAAGGGGACACCATATATTTT. Its translation is CASSLREGDTIYF.

This clone was recorded a few times. This chain connects TRBV19 to TRBJ1-2; 10 positions match TRBD1. The CDR3 runs 14 residues. Trimming at V came to 4 bases and at J to 1 base, leaving 0 bases not matched to a gene. The germline V gene encodes CDR1 LNHDA and CDR2 SQIVND (reference sequence). The DNA for the CDR3 is TGTGCCAGTAGTAGGGACAGGGGTAACTATGGCTACACCTTC. It translates to CASSRDRGNYGYTF. The variable domain in full, completed from reference TRBV19 and TRBJ1-2, reads DGGITQSPKYLFRKEGQNVTLSCEQNLNHDAMYWYRQDPGQGLRLIYYSQIVNDFQKGDIAEGYSVSREKKESFPLTVTSAQKNPTAFYLCASSRDRGNYGYTFGSGTRLTVV.

The chain uses TRBV2 and TRBJ1-5, with 9 bases lining up with TRBD1. Germline V gene data show CDR1 as SNHLY and CDR2 as FYNNEI. There are 15 residues in the CDR3. With 3 bases clipped from V and 6 bases from J, the junction kept 6 bases outside the gene matches. CDR3 region: CASSDQGQGGQPQHF. DNA for the CDR3: TGTGCCAGCAGTGACCAGGGACAGGGCGGTCAGCCCCAGCATTTT.

The chain uses TRBV19 and TRBJ1-5; 7 positions agree with TRBD1. The ends lost 4 bases at V and 9 bases at J; junction bases unmatched: 6. Germline V gene lookup returns CDR1 LNHDA and CDR2 SQIVND (reference sequence). The CDR3 is 13 residues long. CDR3 bases: TGTGCCAGTAGTACCCGGACAGGCGCGCCCCAGCATTTT. It codes for CASSTRTGAPQHF.

The V and J genes are TRBV5-1 and TRBJ1-6, with D possibly being TRBD1 (6 bases). Germline V CDR1 and CDR2: SGHRS, YFSETQ. Trimming left V 5 bases short and J 6 bases short, with 21 bases between. The CDR3 is 17 residues long. CDR3 amino acids: CASSRLSSGDFNSPLHF. CDR3 nucleotide sequence: TGCGCCAGCAGTAGACTCTCATCAGGGGATTTTAATTCACCCCTCCACTTT.

There are a few counts of this clone. The genes are TRBV27 and TRBJ1-6, with a weak D call TRBD1 (6 bases). The CDR3 consists of 16 residues. Germline V gene data show CDR1 as MNHEY and CDR2 as SMNVEV (reference sequence). Deletions cut 0 bases from V and 6 bases from J, with 12 bases between. In nucleotides, the CDR3 is TGTGCCAGCAGTTTATCGCCCGGCAGGGGTAATTCACCCCTCCACTTT. Translating gives CASSLSPGRGNSPLHF.

The gene calls are TRBV6-5 and TRBJ2-7, with 7 bases that match TRBD2. The CDR3 is 12 amino acids. Germline CDR1 is MNHEY and CDR2 is SVGAGI. With V trimmed by 8 bases and J by 2 bases, 3 bases remained unmatched. CDR3: CASGGGAYEQYF. Here the CDR3 DNA reads TGTGCCAGCGGCGGGGGTGCCTACGAGCAGTACTTC.

This chain uses TRBV6-5 with TRBJ1-2, with 10 bases that match TRBD1. CDR3 length: 15 amino acids. With 6 bases clipped from V and 2 bases from J, the junction kept 6 bases outside the gene matches. Germline CDR1 MNHEY, CDR2 SVGAGI. The CDR3: CASSPGDRGNYGYTF. The CDR3 coding sequence is TGTGCCAGCAGCCCCGGGGACAGGGGAAACTATGGCTACACCTTC.

The gene calls are TRBV5-1 and TRBJ1-2; 7 nucleotides line up with TRBD1. The CDR3 is 15 residues long. The junction had 5 bases not matched to a gene; V was cut back by 0 bases and J by 3 bases. Germline lookup yields CDR1 SGHRS and CDR2 YFSETQ. This chain's CDR3 is CASSLEDRNYYGYTF. In DNA, the CDR3 is TGCGCCAGCAGCTTGGAGGACAGGAACTACTATGGCTACACCTTC.

This clone occurred once. The genes are TRBV27 and TRBJ2-6; D possibly corresponds to TRBD2 (6 bases). Germline CDR1 MNHEY, CDR2 SMNVEV (reference sequence). Between the trimmed V and J ends, which lost 5 bases and 4 bases, there was a span of 18 bases. This CDR3 is built from 17 residues. CDR3 DNA sequence: TGTGCCAGCAGTAACCTCGTCGCGGGATCAGGGGCCAACGTCCTGACTTTC. This codes for CASSNLVAGSGANVLTF.

The chain recombines TRBV5-1 with TRBJ1-1; D not resolved. V was clipped by 5 bases and J by 3 bases, with 14 bases between them. The germline CDR1 and CDR2 sequences are SGHRS and YFSETQ. The CDR3 runs 14 residues. CDR3 coding DNA: TGCGCCAGCAGGTACCGGCACGGAGACACTGAAGCTTTCTTT. As protein: CASRYRHGDTEAFF. Full variable domain (remainder filled in from reference TRBV5-1 and TRBJ1-1): KAGVTQTPRYLIKTRGQQVTLSCSPISGHRSVSWYQQTPGQGLQFLFEYFSETQRNKGNFPGRFSGRQFSNSRSEMNVSTLELGDSALYLCASRYRHGDTEAFFGQGTRLTVV.

In DNA, the CDR3 is TGTGCCAGCAGCGACCAGACTAATCAGCCCCAGCATTTT. It encodes CASSDQTNQPQHF. The chain has TRBV7-2 and TRBJ1-5; the D is unclear. V dropped 5 bases and J dropped 4 bases, with 9 bases sitting between them. The germline V gene has CDR1 SGHTA and CDR2 FQGNSA. The CDR3 runs to 13 residues.

The V and J genes are TRBV30 and TRBJ1-6, with a possible D match to TRBD1 (5 bases). This CDR3 spans 15 amino acids. Trimming stripped 4 bases from V and 0 bases from J, with 10 bases between. Germline V gene data show CDR1 as GTSNPN and CDR2 as SVGIG (reference sequence). CDR3 nucleotide sequence: TGTGCCTGGACGCAGGGTGGCTCCTATAATTCACCCCTCCACTTT. Residues: CAWTQGGSYNSPLHF.